This T cell receptor beta chain was documented in a study of blood T cell repertoires in COVID-19. The authors' processing: The authors estimated nucleated cell counts from reference gene primer amplification. TCRdb keeps only in-frame clones here, not all; method: immunoSEQ multiplex PCR. For V, J and clone size, that table is used; D and trimming come from the DNA. The table includes about 380,000 clones, around 89% detected once. The participants were between about 18 and 100 years old and came from roughly 24 US areas. Participants' own reports of clinical history determined their cohort assignment. Recovered status applied to Cohort 3 donors who had two consecutive negative PCRs. It also applied to those with clearance or with symptom resolution. The V end lost 3 bases, the J end lost 3 bases, and 10 bases lay between the germline ends. This CDR3 spans 14 amino acids. Germline V gives CDR1 SGHTS, CDR2 YDEGEE.

V and J are TRBV5-8 and TRBJ1-5; tentative D call: TRBD1 (6 bases). The sequence came from a woman younger than 30 who had recovered from COVID-19. The sample consisted of PBMCs or T cells enriched from blood (not recorded which). CDR3 nucleotides: TGTGCCAGCAGCTCACAGGGTGACAATCAGCCCCAGCATTTT. Protein: CASSSQGDNQPQHF.